This TCR beta chain was recovered during a study of shared clonotypes between healthy human individuals. About the study: There were three CD4 naive, three CD4 memory, two CD8 naive and one CD8 memory plates per donor.

V trimming: 2 bases; J trimming: 6 bases; junction bases outside the gene matches: 10. The CDR3 covers 15 residues. Germline V gene lookup returns CDR1 MGHDK and CDR2 SYGVNS. Only in-frame clones appear in the TCRdb table, and some are missing; sequencing was by immunoSEQ multiplex PCR. The repertoire holds 2 million to 2.5 million clones, with 80% to 95% as singletons. The receptor's source is a man between 18 and 29 years old in good health. Some clones in this sample may be carry-over from other donors' samples. The rearrangement uses TRBV25-1 and TRBJ2-7, with 7 bases matching TRBD1. The source material was naive CD4+ T cells from PBMCs. Subset described: CD45RA+ positively selected. The CDR3 sequence is CASSEGGQTWTEQYF. In DNA, the CDR3 is TGTGCCAGCAGTGAAGGGGGACAGACTTGGACCGAGCAGTACTTC.